The next 26 T cell receptor beta chains were all read from a single sample in a study of technical replicates of blood from a handful of donors. This table comes from immunoSEQ multiplex PCR, and its TCRdb copy is limited to in-frame clones, with some not included. The repertoire includes approximately 15,000 clones, around 90% of them detected once, and about 12% sits in the top ten. Input material: PBMCs. Receptors were obtained from a human donor in good health.

This sequence joins TRBV2 and TRBJ2-1, with a possible D match to TRBD2 (5 bases). The V gene lost 3 bases and the J gene lost 7 bases, with 16 bases spanning the gap. The CDR3 extends over 15 amino acids. In germline, CDR1 is SNHLY, CDR2 FYNNEI. CDR3 region: CASSERAAGENEQFF. CDR3 DNA sequence: TGTGCCAGCAGTGAGCGGGCGGCCGGGGAGAATGAGCAGTTCTTC. Full variable domain (rest looked up from reference TRBV2 and TRBJ2-1): EPEVTQTPSHQVTQMGQEVILRCVPISNHLYFYWYRQILGQKVEFLVSFYNNEISEKSEIFDDQFSVERPDGSNFTLKIRSTKLEDSAMYFCASSERAAGENEQFFGPGTRLTVL.

V usage is TRBV28 and J usage is TRBJ2-1; 7 bases agree with TRBD1. The germline V gene encodes CDR1 MDHEN and CDR2 SYDVKM. V lost 7 bases to trimming and J lost 8 bases; unmatched junction nucleotides: 11. This CDR3 spans 14 amino acids. The DNA of the CDR3 is TGTGCCAGCACAAACACAGGGGTAAAGGATGAGCAGTTCTTC. It specifies CASTNTGVKDEQFF.

This chain connects TRBV19 to TRBJ2-2, with TRBD2 identical over 8 bases. Trimming removed 6 bases from V and 0 bases from J; junction bases left unmatched: 6. The CDR3 consists of 16 residues. CDR1 and CDR2 from the germline V gene are LNHDA and SQIVND (reference sequence). DNA for the CDR3: TGTGCCAGTAGCAATCGGCGGGAGGCGAACACCGGGGAGCTGTTTTTT. This encodes CASSNRREANTGELFF.

The chain is built from TRBV11-2 and TRBJ2-7; D is unresolved. CDR3 length equals 12 residues. CDR1 and CDR2 (germline): SGHAT, FQNNGV. Trimming cost V 5 bases and J 2 bases, with 7 bases left between them. The CDR3: CASSPRPYEQYF. DNA of the CDR3: TGTGCCAGCAGCCCTCGTCCCTACGAGCAGTACTTC. Drawing the rest from reference TRBV11-2 and TRBJ2-7, the complete variable domain is EAGVAQSPRYKIIEKRQSVAFWCNPISGHATLYWYQQILGQGPKLLIQFQNNGVVDDSQLPKDRFSAERLKGVDSTLKIQPAKLEDSAVYLCASSPRPYEQYFGPGTRLTVT.

The J gene is TRBJ1-1, the V gene TRBV27; a weak D match, TRBD1 (5 bases). Germline CDR1 reads MNHEY; CDR2 reads SMNVEV (reference sequence). CDR3 size: 13 residues. V was cut by 6 bases and J by 4 bases, with 12 bases left in between. This CDR3 reads CASSLQAGTEAFF. The CDR3 region has the DNA TGTGCCAGCAGCTTACAGGCGGGCACTGAAGCTTTCTTT.

This chain joins TRBV30 and TRBJ2-3, with TRBD2 identical over 8 bases. Trimming cost V 2 bases and J 1 base; bases outside gene matches: 2. Germline values: CDR1 GTSNPN, CDR2 SVGIG (reference sequence). The CDR3 covers 14 residues. The DNA of the CDR3 is TGTGCCTGGAGTTCGACTAGCGGCACAGATACGCAGTATTTT. Its protein is CAWSSTSGTDTQYF.

The chain's CDR3 is CASSLGTTYNEQFF. The CDR3, as DNA: TGTGCCAGCAGTTTGGGTACTACTTACAATGAGCAGTTCTTC. This chain links TRBV28 with TRBJ2-1; D ambiguous. Trimming stripped 3 bases from V and 4 bases from J, with 10 bases between. The germline V gene has CDR1 MDHEN and CDR2 SYDVKM. The CDR3 extends over 14 amino acids.

V usage is TRBV7-3 and J usage is TRBJ2-4; perhaps TRBD2 as D (6 bases). V was shortened by 5 bases and J by 6 bases, with 17 bases between the two germline ends. Per germline, CDR1 SGHTA and CDR2 FQGTGA. The CDR3 is 15 amino acids. The CDR3 reads CASSTGPGDTNIQYF. CDR3 nucleotide sequence: TGTGCCAGCAGCACAGGTCCGGGGGATACAAACATTCAGTACTTC. The full variable domain, its missing parts supplied by reference TRBV7-3 and TRBJ2-4, is GAGVSQTPSNKVTEKGKYVELRCDPISGHTALYWYRQSLGQGPEFLIYFQGTGAADDSGLPNDRFFAVRPEGSVSTLKIQRTERGDSAVYLCASSTGPGDTNIQYFGAGTRLSVL.

This sequence joins TRBV19 and TRBJ2-6; 10 nucleotides align to TRBD1. Looked up from germline, CDR1 is LNHDA and CDR2 is SQIVND (reference sequence). There are 17 residues in the CDR3. The trim removed 5 bases at V and 4 bases at J, leaving 8 bases unmatched. CDR3 sequence: CASSLGQGISGANVLTF. The DNA of the CDR3 is TGTGCCAGTAGTCTGGGACAGGGGATTTCCGGGGCCAACGTCCTGACTTTC.

The V gene is TRBV4-1, the J gene TRBJ2-5; possibly TRBD2 for D (5 bases). V was trimmed by 0 bases and J by 5 bases, leaving 10 bases between them. Germline V gene sequence: CDR1 MGHRA, CDR2 YSYEKL. The CDR3 contains 14 residues. Written as DNA, the CDR3 is TGCGCCAGCAGCCAAGAAACTAGAGGGGAGACCCAGTACTTC. Its protein is CASSQETRGETQYF.

The chain links TRBV21-1 to TRBJ2-1; TRBD2, the D gene given by the table, was not confirmed from the DNA. TRBV21-1 is noted as a pseudogene. The CDR3 length is 19 residues. This chain's CDR3 is CASSMGTSGKPETVDEQFF. As DNA, the CDR3 is TGTGCCAGCAGCATGGGCACTAGCGGGAAGCCGGAGACTGTTGATGAGCAGTTCTTC.

The chain has TRBV27 and TRBJ2-1; 9 bases fit TRBD1. This CDR3 region has 17 residues. Germline loops: CDR1 MNHEY, CDR2 SMNVEV (reference sequence). With V trimmed by 4 bases and J by 7 bases, 14 bases remained unmatched. CDR3: CASSSYSRDRAGNEQFF. The CDR3 DNA reads TGTGCCAGCAGTTCTTACTCCCGGGACAGGGCGGGGAATGAGCAGTTCTTC.

The V gene is TRBV19, the J gene TRBJ1-5; D gene uncertain. Trimming pared 7 bases from V and 7 bases from J, leaving 17 bases between. The CDR3 runs 14 residues. The V gene's germline CDR1 is LNHDA and CDR2 SQIVND (reference sequence). For the CDR3, the DNA is TGTGCCAGTACCAAGGGAGCGGGTAGCCAGCCCCAGCATTTT. Protein sequence: CASTKGAGSQPQHF.

This rearrangement joins TRBV6-1 to TRBJ2-2, with 7 bases fitting TRBD2. Germline CDR1 MNHNS, CDR2 SASEGT. J lost 1 base, V lost 0 bases, and 2 bases had no gene match. The CDR3 sequence is 16 residues long. The CDR3 here is CASSEASSGNTGELFF. DNA for the CDR3: TGTGCCAGCAGTGAAGCTTCTAGCGGGAACACCGGGGAGCTGTTTTTT.

This clone was picked up one time. This chain uses TRBV5-6 with TRBJ2-7; possible D gene TRBD2, 6 bases. The V gene's germline CDR1 is SGHDT and CDR2 YYEEEE. The CDR3 totals 14 residues. V lost 3 bases and J lost 6, with 16 bases in between. The CDR3 is CASSYGTRSGEQYF. CDR3 bases: TGTGCCAGCAGCTATGGGACTCGATCCGGCGAGCAGTACTTC. Together with reference TRBV5-6 and TRBJ2-7, the CDR3 gives the full variable domain: DAGVTQSPTHLIKTRGQQVTLRCSPKSGHDTVSWYQQALGQGPQFIFQYYEEEERQRGNFPDRFSGHQFPNYSSELNVNALLLGDSALYLCASSYGTRSGEQYFGPGTRLTVT.

The V and J genes are TRBV6-6 and TRBJ1-2; 7 positions agree with TRBD1. The germline V gene encodes CDR1 MNHNY and CDR2 SVGAGI (reference sequence). The V segment lost 5 bases and the J segment 4 bases; nucleotides outside the gene matches: 4. The CDR3 runs to 13 residues. For the CDR3, the DNA is TGTGCCAGCAGTCCCCAGGGGGGCTATGGCTACACCTTC. This sequence encodes CASSPQGGYGYTF.

The J gene is TRBJ1-2, the V gene TRBV30; D call uncertain. V lost 4 bases and J lost 4, with 13 bases in between. Germline CDR1 reads GTSNPN; CDR2 reads SVGIG (reference sequence). This CDR3 region has 13 residues. The DNA of the CDR3 is TGTGCCTGGACGCTGGGAGCGCCCTATGGCTACACCTTC. The encoded protein is CAWTLGAPYGYTF.

The gene calls are TRBV6-1 and TRBJ1-4, with a weak D call TRBD1 (5 bases). Germline V gives CDR1 MNHNS, CDR2 SASEGT. The CDR3 covers 15 residues. V shed 7 bases and J shed 8 bases, with 20 bases lying between them. The CDR3 reads CASKDGGEGNEKLFF. The CDR3 DNA is TGTGCCAGCAAGGACGGGGGTGAGGGGAACGAAAAACTGTTTTTT.

This clone was counted a few times. CDR3 sequence: CASATFGQGNTYEQYF. In nucleotides, the CDR3 is TGTGCCAGCGCAACATTTGGACAGGGGAATACCTACGAGCAGTACTTC. The genes are TRBV19 and TRBJ2-7; the match to TRBD1 covers 9 bases. With 9 bases clipped from V and 2 bases from J, the junction kept 14 bases outside the gene matches. Germline CDR1 reads LNHDA; CDR2 reads SQIVND (reference sequence). The CDR3 covers 16 residues. The variable domain in full, completed from reference TRBV19 and TRBJ2-7, reads DGGITQSPKYLFRKEGQNVTLSCEQNLNHDAMYWYRQDPGQGLRLIYYSQIVNDFQKGDIAEGYSVSREKKESFPLTVTSAQKNPTAFYLCASATFGQGNTYEQYFGPGTRLTVT.

V and J are TRBV13 and TRBJ2-5; perhaps D is TRBD1 or TRBD2 (6 bases each). The J call may be faulty, since TRBJ2-7 better matches the DNA end. The CDR3 spans 14 residues. Germline CDR1 PRHDT, CDR2 FYEKMQ (reference sequence). CDR3 sequence reads: CASSPTEGAYEQYF. For the CDR3, the DNA is TGTGCCAGCAGCCCGACGGAGGGGGCCTACGAGCAGTACTTC.

This clone was detected only once. V and J are TRBV18 and TRBJ2-3; D is unresolved. The CDR3 has 16 amino acids. Germline assignment: CDR1 KGHSH and CDR2 LQKENI. V was cut by 6 bases and J by 0 bases, with 16 bases left in between. The CDR3 region has the DNA TGTGCCAGCTCCTGGAGCTTGGAGACTAGCACAGATACGCAGTATTTT. Residues: CASSWSLETSTDTQYF.

The chain has TRBV18 and TRBJ2-6; perhaps TRBD1 as D (6 bases). V was clipped by 4 bases and J by 0 bases, with 13 bases between them. The CDR3 has 17 residues. The germline gives CDR1 KGHSH, CDR2 LQKENI. The CDR3: CASSRIPQGSGANVLTF. The CDR3 nucleotides read TGTGCCAGCTCACGGATACCACAGGGCTCTGGGGCCAACGTCCTGACTTTC.

The V call is TRBV28, the J call TRBJ1-2; D is unresolved. Germline V gene lookup returns CDR1 MDHEN and CDR2 SYDVKM. The germline V and J ends were trimmed by 3 bases and 4 bases, with 15 bases remaining between them. The CDR3 has 15 amino acids. The CDR3: CASSFVGRISYGYTF. In nucleotides, the CDR3 is TGTGCCAGCAGTTTTGTGGGCAGAATTTCCTATGGCTACACCTTC.

The rearrangement uses TRBV9 and TRBJ2-7; 7 bases are a match to TRBD1. This CDR3 comprises 13 residues. After removal of 4 bases from V and 6 bases from J, the junction contained 7 bases not matched to a gene. Germline lookup yields CDR1 SGDLS and CDR2 YYNGEE. The CDR3 nucleotides are TGTGCCAGCAGCTCTTCATCAGGGGGCGAGCAGTACTTC. Translating it yields CASSSSSGGEQYF.

Turning to this clone: Mismatch with germline at one junction end may stem from a read error. The V gene is TRBV10-3, the J gene TRBJ2-7; 12 bases line up with TRBD1. The CDR3 has 15 amino acids. In germline, CDR1 is ENHRY, CDR2 SYGVKD. The CDR3 bases are TGTGCCATCAGTGAGCGGGGTCCCGGGACAGGGGGCTCCTCCTTC. Translation: CAISERGPGTGGSSF.

The chain employs TRBV10-2 and TRBJ2-1; D may be TRBD2 (6 bases). CDR3 length equals 15 residues. Germline-derived CDR1 and CDR2 are WSHSY and SAAADI. Trimming stripped 0 bases from V and 7 bases from J, with 13 bases between. As DNA, the CDR3 is TGCGCCAGCAGTGAGTCGGAGGGAGGAGGGAATGAGCAGTTCTTC. Translation gives CASSESEGGGNEQFF.